These 25 T cell receptor beta chains were all obtained from the same sample, sequenced in a study of T cell clones after liver transplantation. The assay was immunoSEQ multiplex PCR, and TCRdb's table has in-frame clones only and misses some. The sample lists approximately 55,000 clones, roughly 70% occurring once. The material sequenced was CD4+ T cells from blood, taken more than 53 months after liver transplant. These receptors were collected from a human patient who received a liver transplant. Part of the T cell pool may stem from the graft donor.

The chain combines TRBV10-3 with TRBJ2-7; D is perhaps TRBD1 or TRBD2 (6 bases each). Trimming pared 8 bases from V and 7 bases from J, leaving 15 bases between. The CDR3 runs 12 residues. In germline, CDR1 is ENHRY, CDR2 SYGVKD. The CDR3, as DNA: TGTGCCATCTCTTCGGGGGCGTGGGAGCAGTACTTC. Protein: CAISSGAWEQYF.

The V and J genes are TRBV6-5 and TRBJ1-4, with TRBD1 matching 8 bases. With 6 bases clipped from V and 7 bases from J, the junction kept 7 bases outside the gene matches. This CDR3 is built from 14 residues. CDR1 MNHEY and CDR2 SVGAGI come from the germline V gene. CDR3 nucleotides: TGTGCCAGCAGCCTCAGGGGGCAAGCTGAAAAACTGTTTTTT. Its translation: CASSLRGQAEKLFF.

The chain joins TRBV18 to TRBJ2-7, with 9 bases aligning to TRBD1. This CDR3 is built from 15 residues. Per germline, CDR1 KGHSH and CDR2 LQKENI. Trimming at V came to 6 bases and at J to 6 bases, leaving 12 bases not matched to a gene. The CDR3 DNA sequence: TGTGCCAGCTCTCCAACTCCGGGACAGGGTAGCGAGCAGTACTTC. Translated: CASSPTPGQGSEQYF.

V is TRBV25-1 and J is TRBJ2-2, with TRBD1 matching 10 bases. Germline CDR1 is MGHDK and CDR2 is SYGVNS. V lost 5 bases to trimming and J lost 3 bases; unmatched junction nucleotides: 6. This CDR3 region has 16 residues. The CDR3 sequence is CASSQAGTGDTGELFF. CDR3 bases: TGTGCCAGCAGTCAAGCCGGGACAGGGGACACCGGGGAGCTGTTTTTT. The complete variable domain, with remaining parts taken from reference TRBV25-1 and TRBJ2-2, reads EADIYQTPRYLVIGTGKKITLECSQTMGHDKMYWYQQDPGMELHLIHYSYGVNSTEKGDLSSESTVSRIRTEHFPLTLESARPSHTSQYLCASSQAGTGDTGELFFGEGSRLTVL.

CDR3 nucleotides: TGTGCCAGCAGCAGCTGGGATACAGGGATCTCCTCTGGGGCCAACGTCCTGACTTTC. It yields the protein CASSSWDTGISSGANVLTF. The chain recombines TRBV7-9 with TRBJ2-6, with D possibly TRBD1 on 6 matching bases. V was shortened by 5 bases and J by 0 bases, with 20 bases between the two germline ends. CDR3 length: 19 residues. Germline lookup yields CDR1 SEHNR and CDR2 FQNEAQ (reference sequence).

The gene calls are TRBV7-6 and TRBJ1-3; tentatively, D is TRBD1 (5 bases). CDR1 and CDR2 from the germline V gene are SGHVS and FNYEAQ. V lost 2 bases to trimming and J lost 8 bases, with 28 bases between them. CDR3 length: 19 residues. The CDR3 region is CASSLIEAGTAHSLDTIYF. Written as DNA, the CDR3 is TGTGCCAGCAGCTTAATTGAAGCGGGGACGGCTCATTCTCTGGACACCATATATTTT.

The J gene is TRBJ1-1, the V gene TRBV9; D is uncertain. V was clipped by 0 bases and J by 4 bases, with 7 bases between them. Germline V gene lookup returns CDR1 SGDLS and CDR2 YYNGEE. CDR3 length: 13 residues. The CDR3 DNA follows: TGTGCCAGCAGCGTAGAGTTGGCCACTGAAGCTTTCTTT. It is translated as CASSVELATEAFF.

This chain links TRBV7-2 with TRBJ1-1; D remains ambiguous. V was trimmed by 5 bases and J by 11 bases, leaving 15 bases between them. Germline V gives CDR1 SGHTA, CDR2 FQGNSA. CDR3 length: 12 amino acids. CDR3 nucleotide sequence: TGTGCCAGCAGCCGAGAGAGGGCGATGGCTTTCTTT. Protein: CASSRERAMAFF. The full variable domain, completed using reference TRBV7-2 and TRBJ1-1, is GAGVSQSPSNKVTEKGKDVELRCDPISGHTALYWYRQSLGQGLEFLIYFQGNSAPDKSGLPSDRFSAERTGGSVSTLTIQRTQQEDSAVYLCASSRERAMAFFGQGTRLTVV.

By sample share, this clone is medium-sized. The gene calls are TRBV9 and TRBJ1-3; the D gene is possibly TRBD1 (6 bases). CDR3 length: 15 amino acids. Germline-derived CDR1 and CDR2 are SGDLS and YYNGEE. V gave up 4 bases and J gave up 4 bases, with 15 bases separating them. The CDR3: CASSLRVGTGNTIYF. In DNA, the CDR3 is TGTGCCAGCAGCCTTCGAGTGGGGACAGGAAACACCATATATTTT.

Concerning this clone itself: The same CDR3 can be traced to other DNA sequences in this sample. In DNA form, the CDR3 reads TGTGCCAGTAGCTTGTGGGGAATCTACAATGAGCAGTTCTTC. This sequence encodes CASSLWGIYNEQFF. The chain couples TRBV19 to TRBJ2-1; D uncertain. The CDR3 loop spans 14 amino acids. The V end lost 6 bases, the J end lost 3 bases, and 12 bases lay between the germline ends. CDR1 and CDR2 (germline): LNHDA, SQIVND (reference sequence).

The chain joins TRBV7-9 to TRBJ2-2; TRBD1 agrees at 8 bases. Germline lookup yields CDR1 SEHNR and CDR2 FQNEAQ (reference sequence). This CDR3 comprises 14 residues. Trimming removed 3 bases from V and 6 bases from J; junction bases left unmatched: 3. CDR3: CASSFQQGAGELFF. The DNA for the CDR3 is TGTGCCAGCAGCTTCCAACAGGGGGCCGGGGAGCTGTTTTTT.

The chain carries TRBV4-2 and TRBJ2-4; D is ambiguous. Deletions cut 1 base from V and 8 bases from J, with 9 bases between. The germline V gene has CDR1 LGHNA and CDR2 YNFKEQ. This CDR3 region has 13 residues. The CDR3 nucleotides are TGTGCCAGCAGCCAAGCCAGAAGCGACATTCAGTACTTC. It specifies CASSQARSDIQYF.

The V call is TRBV11-2, the J call TRBJ1-1; TRBD1 matches at 7 bases. The germline gives CDR1 SGHAT, CDR2 FQNNGV. J was trimmed by 5 bases and V by 5 bases; bases with no gene match: 8. This CDR3 has 14 amino acids. CDR3 region: CASSREGAGTEAFF. CDR3 sequence (DNA): TGTGCCAGCAGCCGAGAGGGGGCTGGGACTGAAGCTTTCTTT. The variable domain in full, completed from reference TRBV11-2 and TRBJ1-1, reads EAGVAQSPRYKIIEKRQSVAFWCNPISGHATLYWYQQILGQGPKLLIQFQNNGVVDDSQLPKDRFSAERLKGVDSTLKIQPAKLEDSAVYLCASSREGAGTEAFFGQGTRLTVV.

This clone came up once. This sequence joins TRBV9 and TRBJ2-7; maybe TRBD2 (6 bases). The CDR3 length is 17 residues. In germline, CDR1 is SGDLS, CDR2 YYNGEE. V was pared by 0 bases and J by 0 bases, with 16 bases between. The CDR3 bases are TGTGCCAGCAGCGTAGGATCCGGGACTCTGAGCTCCTACGAGCAGTACTTC. It codes for CASSVGSGTLSSYEQYF.

The chain employs TRBV6-1 and TRBJ1-1; TRBD1 matches at 7 bases. Germline assignment: CDR1 MNHNS and CDR2 SASEGT. This CDR3 is built from 13 residues. V trimming: 6 bases; J trimming: 3 bases; junction bases outside the gene matches: 4. For the CDR3, the DNA is TGTGCCAGCAGGAATGACAGGGACACTGAAGCTTTCTTT. Its translation is CASRNDRDTEAFF.

The J gene is TRBJ1-1, the V gene TRBV7-2, with 8 bases fitting TRBD1. V shed 1 base and J 4 bases; nucleotides not matched to a gene: 5. Germline CDR1 and CDR2: SGHTA and FQGNSA. The CDR3 totals 15 residues. The CDR3 region is CASSLGTGLGTEAFF. The DNA of the CDR3 is TGTGCCAGCAGCTTAGGGACAGGGTTAGGCACTGAAGCTTTCTTT.

The CDR3 DNA follows: TGTGCCAGCAGCGGACAGGGGGGTAGCACTGAAGCTTTCTTT. Residues: CASSGQGGSTEAFF. The chain joins TRBV7-8 to TRBJ1-1; 10 bases line up with TRBD1. The V and J ends lost 5 bases and 4 bases, in that order; junction bases with no gene match: 4. The CDR3 contains 14 residues. Germline V gene data show CDR1 as SGHVS and CDR2 as FQNEAQ.

The chain couples TRBV5-1 to TRBJ2-2; 8 nucleotides align to TRBD1. Unmatched junction bases numbered 1, after V lost 0 bases and J lost 0 bases. CDR3 length: 16 amino acids. CDR1 and CDR2 (germline): SGHRS, YFSETQ. CDR3 bases: TGCGCCAGCAGCTTGGGGGACAGGTCGAACACCGGGGAGCTGTTTTTT. Translation gives CASSLGDRSNTGELFF.

This clone was seen a single time. The chain has TRBV7-2 and TRBJ1-4; D remains ambiguous. There are 15 residues in the CDR3. The germline V gene has CDR1 SGHTA and CDR2 FQGNSA. Trimming removed 1 base at V and 2 bases at J, with 8 bases between. Written as DNA, the CDR3 is TGTGCCAGCAGCTTAGAGCGCGCCACTAATGAAAAACTGTTTTTT. It encodes CASSLERATNEKLFF.

This chain joins TRBV15 and TRBJ1-6; D is unclear. The CDR3 totals 13 residues. The V gene lost 1 base and the J gene lost 10 bases, with 8 bases spanning the gap. CDR1 LNHNV and CDR2 YYDKDF come from the germline V gene (reference sequence). The CDR3 DNA follows: TGTGCCACCAGCAGAGCCCGCAGGTCACCCCTCCACTTT. This gives the protein CATSRARRSPLHF.

In its sample, this clone was seen once. The rearrangement links TRBV7-8 to TRBJ2-1, with a weak D call TRBD2 (6 bases). V lost 2 bases and J lost 6, with 17 bases in between. Germline V gives CDR1 SGHVS, CDR2 FQNEAQ. This CDR3 region has 16 residues. CDR3 sequence reads: CASSLRFGGRSNEQFF. For the CDR3, the DNA is TGTGCCAGCAGCTTACGATTTGGGGGGAGGTCCAATGAGCAGTTCTTC.

The J gene is TRBJ2-3, the V gene TRBV11-3, with D possibly being TRBD2 (7 bases). The V gene's germline CDR1 is SGHNT and CDR2 YENEEA. The CDR3 sequence is 16 residues long. Trimming shortened V by 5 bases and J by 1 base, and 16 bases separated the two germline ends. The CDR3 nucleotides read TGTGCCAGCAGCCTCGGAGGGGGGGGAGGCACAGATACGCAGTATTTT. As protein: CASSLGGGGGTDTQYF.

This clone has only a few counts. The chain uses TRBV7-2 and TRBJ1-5; D not certain. The length of the CDR3 is 15 residues. In germline, CDR1 is SGHTA, CDR2 FQGNSA. V was clipped by 1 base and J by 2 bases, with 9 bases between them. CDR3 region: CASSLGDIGNQPQHF. As DNA, the CDR3 is TGTGCCAGCAGCTTAGGGGATATCGGCAATCAGCCCCAGCATTTT.

This clone appeared a single time. The rearrangement uses TRBV2 and TRBJ2-5, with D possibly matching TRBD1 (5 bases). The CDR3 consists of 18 residues. V was shortened by 2 bases and J by 2 bases, with 21 bases between the two germline ends. Germline V lookup: CDR1 SNHLY, CDR2 FYNNEI. The CDR3 bases are TGTGCCAGCAGTGAATTTTGGGGCTCGAGACGCCTTCAAGAGACCCAGTACTTC. As protein: CASSEFWGSRRLQETQYF.

This clone was found a few times. This rearrangement joins TRBV19 to TRBJ2-7, with 8 bases that match TRBD1. V was pared by 5 bases and J by 0 bases, with 12 bases of the junction left unmatched. Germline V gives CDR1 LNHDA, CDR2 SQIVND (reference sequence). The length of the CDR3 is 17 residues. In nucleotides, the CDR3 is TGTGCCAGTAGTTTCGCCGGGACAGGAAGCTCCTCCTACGAGCAGTACTTC. This gives the protein CASSFAGTGSSSYEQYF.